This TCR beta chain was found in a study of blood T cell repertoires in COVID-19. Study-level information: Acute and convalescent COVID-19 specimens originated in the United States, Italy and Spain.

In the original analysis: Nucleated cell number was recorded as an estimate derived from reference gene primer amplification. The method was immunoSEQ multiplex PCR; TCRdb's version includes in-frame clones alone and lacks a portion of them. D and trimming were read from the DNA, whereas the V and J calls and clone size are those reported in that table. In the table there are some 120,000 clones, around nine tenths of which are singletons. The CDR3 extends over 16 amino acids. Trimming took 0 bases from V and 3 from J; bases not matched to a gene: 6. CDR1 is SGDLS, CDR2 YYNGEE, per germline. The sequence derives from a woman older than 75 with acute or convalescent COVID-19. Material for sequencing was peripheral blood. The chain joins TRBV9 to TRBJ2-1; 7 bases line up with TRBD2. In DNA form, the CDR3 reads TGTGCCAGCAGCGTAGCTACGTCTAGCGGCTACAATGAGCAGTTCTTC. Protein sequence: CASSVATSSGYNEQFF.